The rows below give T cell receptor beta chains drawn from one sample of a study of T cell responses to AZD1222 COVID-19 vaccine. This table comes from immunoSEQ multiplex PCR, and its TCRdb copy is limited to in-frame clones, with some not included. The sample gives some 150,000 clones, roughly 90% of which show up once; approximately 1.6% is in the top ten. The material was peripheral blood, obtained 28 days after the second AZD1222 dose. The receptors derive from an adult who received the AZD1222 COVID-19 vaccine. The CDR3 runs from the conserved cysteine through the conserved F or W. Each record gives: CDR3 protein, CDR3 DNA, V gene, J gene, D gene, clone size. The D gene is left open where the match is weak. Only some rows state a clone size, as once, few, many or a class for expanded clones.

CDR3: CASSKNREGETQYF
DNA: TGTGCCAGTAGTAAAAACAGGGAAGGAGAGACCCAGTACTTC
V: TRBV19
J: TRBJ2-5
D: NA
size: NA

CDR3: CASSFYNEQFF
DNA: TGTGCCAGCAGTTTTTACAATGAGCAGTTCTTC
V: TRBV28
J: TRBJ2-1
D: NA
size: NA

CDR3: CASSFLERTGSYGYTF
DNA: TGTGCCAGTAGTTTCCTAGAACGGACAGGATCCTATGGCTACACCTTC
V: TRBV19
J: TRBJ1-2
D: TRBD1
size: NA

CDR3: CASMGGDGETQYF
DNA: TGTGCCAGTATGGGGGGGGACGGCGAGACCCAGTACTTC
V: TRBV5-4
J: TRBJ2-5
D: TRBD2
size: once

CDR3: CAWRPGHSTGTGLFF
DNA: TGTGCCTGGAGGCCGGGACACTCTACCGGAACGGGACTGTTTTTT
V: TRBV30
J: TRBJ1-4
D: NA
size: NA

CDR3: CASRRGYEQYF
DNA: TGTGCCAGCCGAAGGGGGTACGAGCAGTACTTC
V: TRBV11-2
J: TRBJ2-7
D: NA
size: NA

CDR3: CASSSGLYNEQFF
DNA: TGTGCCAGTAGTAGCGGGTTATACAATGAGCAGTTCTTC
V: TRBV19
J: TRBJ2-1
D: NA
size: once

CDR3: CASSPPVLAGGSNEQFF
DNA: TGTGCCAGCTCACCACCCGTCCTGGCGGGGGGGTCCAATGAGCAGTTCTTC
V: TRBV18
J: TRBJ2-1
D: TRBD2
size: NA

CDR3: CASSLIVNYEQYF
DNA: TGTGCCAGCAGCTTAATAGTAAACTACGAGCAGTACTTC
V: TRBV5-5
J: TRBJ2-7
D: NA
size: NA

CDR3: CASSQEAAGANVLTF
DNA: TGCGCCAGCAGCCAAGAGGCGGCTGGGGCCAACGTCCTGACTTTC
V: TRBV4-1
J: TRBJ2-6
D: NA
size: once

CDR3: CASSYGLAGLDTQYF
DNA: TGTGCCAGCAGCTACGGACTAGCGGGCTTAGATACGCAGTATTTT
V: TRBV13
J: TRBJ2-3
D: TRBD2
size: NA

CDR3: CASLRGVYGYTF
DNA: TGTGCCAGCCTCAGAGGTGTCTATGGCTACACCTTC
V: TRBV6-5
J: TRBJ1-2
D: NA
size: NA

CDR3: CASRSQGAGELFF
DNA: TGTGCCAGCAGATCACAGGGGGCCGGGGAGCTGTTTTTT
V: TRBV6-5
J: TRBJ2-2
D: TRBD1
size: NA

CDR3: CASSRPPLDEQYF
DNA: TGTGCCAGCAGCCGACCCCCCTTGGACGAGCAGTACTTC
V: TRBV12-3/TRBV12-4
J: TRBJ2-7
D: NA
size: NA

CDR3: CASSEGLNVYGYTF
DNA: TGTGCCAGCAGTGAAGGTCTCAACGTCTATGGCTACACCTTC
V: TRBV2
J: TRBJ1-2
D: NA
size: few

CDR3: CASRPAPNSPLHF
DNA: TGTGCCAGCAGACCTGCTCCTAATTCACCCCTCCACTTT
V: TRBV28
J: TRBJ1-6
D: NA
size: NA

CDR3: CASSQKQGGLGTFF
DNA: TGCGCCAGCAGCCAAAAGCAGGGGGGTCTCGGAACTTTCTTT
V: TRBV4-1
J: TRBJ1-1
D: TRBD1
size: NA

CDR3: CASSFRGGNTIYF
DNA: TGTGCCAGCAGCTTCAGGGGGGGAAACACCATATATTTT
V: TRBV5-6
J: TRBJ1-3
D: TRBD1
size: NA